The 20 T cell receptor beta chains presented below share a single source sample, sequenced in a study of shared clonotypes between healthy human individuals. Sequenced by immunoSEQ multiplex PCR; TCRdb stores in-frame clones only, minus some. The data contain under 1 million clones, around 96% of them singletons. Positively selected for CCR7, the CD45RO-negative cells used as naive CD8 cells excluded terminally differentiated effector memory CD45RA+ cells. Sequencing used naive CD8+ T cells sorted from blood. Receptors originate from a man aged 25-45 years in good health.

The rearrangement links TRBV6-1 to TRBJ2-7, with no clear D. This CDR3 has 13 amino acids. Germline V lookup: CDR1 MNHNS, CDR2 SASEGT. The ends were cut back, 7 bases at V and 2 bases at J, with 12 bases in the middle. CDR3 in DNA: TGTGCCAGCACCGTCAAAAATACCTACGAGCAGTACTTC. This sequence encodes CASTVKNTYEQYF.

The gene calls are TRBV7-9 and TRBJ2-2; D is perhaps TRBD1 (6 bases). Per the germline V gene, CDR1 is SEHNR and CDR2 is FQNEAQ (reference sequence). There are 16 residues in the CDR3. The V end lost 1 base, the J end lost 4 bases, and 13 bases lay between the germline ends. The chain's CDR3 is CASSLVTGTGTGELFF. In DNA, the CDR3 is TGTGCCAGCAGCTTAGTGACAGGAACGGGCACCGGGGAGCTGTTTTTT.

The chain is built from TRBV16 and TRBJ2-1; 15 bases map to TRBD2. Looked up from germline, CDR1 is KGHSY and CDR2 is FQNENV. After removal of 4 bases from V and 2 bases from J, the junction contained 15 bases not matched to a gene. The CDR3 is made up of 21 amino acids. CDR3 residues: CASSLQVRTSGRASPYNEQFF. The CDR3 region has the DNA TGTGCCAGCAGCCTTCAAGTAAGGACTAGCGGGAGGGCCTCCCCCTACAATGAGCAGTTCTTC.

The CDR3 region is CASSLIDYGYTF. In DNA, the CDR3 is TGTGCCAGCAGCCTAATAGACTATGGCTACACCTTC. This chain links TRBV7-9 with TRBJ1-2; D gene ambiguous. This CDR3 region has 12 residues. Looked up from germline, CDR1 is SEHNR and CDR2 is FQNEAQ (reference sequence). Trimming stripped 5 bases from V and 3 bases from J, with 7 bases between.

The V call is TRBV9, the J call TRBJ2-7; 9 nucleotides agree with TRBD1. The trim removed 4 bases at V and 5 bases at J, leaving 10 bases unmatched. This CDR3 is 15 amino acids long. Per the germline V gene, CDR1 is SGDLS and CDR2 is YYNGEE. As DNA, the CDR3 is TGTGCCAGCAGCTCCCCCGGGACAGGGTCCCACGAGCAGTACTTC. This translates into CASSSPGTGSHEQYF.

The chain links TRBV29-1 to TRBJ2-7, with D possibly being TRBD1 (6 bases). Germline V gene sequence: CDR1 SQVTM, CDR2 ANQGSEA. This CDR3 has 12 amino acids. V lost 6 bases and J lost 4, with 13 bases in between. The CDR3 nucleotides read TGCAGCGTCTACGGTCAGGGGTACGAGCAGTACTTC. It is translated as CSVYGQGYEQYF.

The V call is TRBV30, the J call TRBJ2-1; D unclear. The CDR3 has 13 residues. The V gene lost 2 bases and the J gene lost 10 bases, with 15 bases spanning the gap. Germline lookup yields CDR1 GTSNPN and CDR2 SVGIG (reference sequence). The CDR3 DNA reads TGTGCCTGGAGTCCCCCAGGCCGCCGCGAGCAGTTCTTC. It yields the protein CAWSPPGRREQFF.

The chain couples TRBV28 to TRBJ2-1; TRBD2 agrees at 14 bases. J gave up 7 bases and V 6 bases, and 5 bases lay outside the gene matches. Germline V gene data show CDR1 as MDHEN and CDR2 as SYDVKM. The CDR3 has 15 amino acids. CDR3 residues: CASSQRLAGGNEQFF. The CDR3 nucleotides read TGTGCCAGCAGCCAAAGACTAGCGGGAGGGAATGAGCAGTTCTTC.

Points on this clone: The sample has other DNA sequences that encode this CDR3 too. The J gene is TRBJ1-1, the V gene TRBV29-1; possible D gene TRBD1, 6 bases. CDR1 SQVTM and CDR2 ANQGSEA come from the germline V gene. This CDR3 has 12 residues. The ends were cut back, 7 bases at V and 0 bases at J, with 9 bases in the middle. The CDR3 DNA reads as TGCAGCGGTAGGGGGATGAACACTGAAGCTTTCTTT. Translation: CSGRGMNTEAFF. The variable domain in full, completed from reference TRBV29-1 and TRBJ1-1, reads SAVISQKPSRDICQRGTSLTIQCQVDSQVTMMFWYRQQPGQSLTLIATANQGSEATYESGFVIDKFPISRPNLTFSTLTVSNMSPEDSSIYLCSGRGMNTEAFFGQGTRLTVV.

The genes are TRBV6-5 and TRBJ2-7; 7 bases are shared with TRBD2. After removal of 2 bases from V and 7 bases from J, the junction contained 8 bases not matched to a gene. The CDR3 covers 14 residues. CDR1 is MNHEY and CDR2 is SVGAGI in the germline V gene. CDR3 sequence reads: CASSYGGDPMEQYF. The CDR3 DNA follows: TGTGCCAGCAGTTACGGGGGGGACCCGATGGAGCAGTACTTC.

The chain has TRBV29-1 and TRBJ2-7; weak D call: TRBD1 (6 bases). CDR1 is SQVTM and CDR2 is ANQGSEA in the germline V gene. V dropped 7 bases and J dropped 6 bases, with 13 bases sitting between them. This CDR3 is 11 amino acids long. CDR3 bases: TGCAGCGGGGGGCAGGGTCTCGAGCAGTACTTC. Protein product: CSGGQGLEQYF.

V and J are TRBV11-2 and TRBJ2-1, with 11 positions matching TRBD2. The CDR3 length is 15 residues. V shed 5 bases and J 6 bases; nucleotides not matched to a gene: 6. The V gene's germline CDR1 is SGHAT and CDR2 FQNNGV. CDR3 sequence (DNA): TGTGCCAGCAGCGGATCTAGCGGGAGGCTCAATGAGCAGTTCTTC. Residues: CASSGSSGRLNEQFF.

The sample holds one count of this clone. This sequence joins TRBV11-2 and TRBJ2-5, with D unclear. The V and J ends lost 6 bases and 1 base respectively, with 6 bases between them. The germline gives CDR1 SGHAT, CDR2 FQNNGV. CDR3 length: 12 residues. CDR3 in amino acids: CASRGSQETQYF. In nucleotides, the CDR3 is TGTGCCAGCAGGGGTTCCCAAGAGACCCAGTACTTC.

The chain employs TRBV18 and TRBJ2-2; 8 bases line up with TRBD2. Looked up from germline, CDR1 is KGHSH and CDR2 is LQKENI. The CDR3 runs to 15 residues. V was pared by 6 bases and J by 3 bases, with 6 bases of the junction left unmatched. CDR3 region: CASSRGLGYTGELFF. CDR3 coding DNA: TGTGCCAGCTCCAGGGGACTAGGTTACACCGGGGAGCTGTTTTTT. The full variable domain, completed using reference TRBV18 and TRBJ2-2, is NAGVMQNPRHLVRRRGQEARLRCSPMKGHSHVYWYRQLPEEGLKFMVYLQKENIIDESGMPKERFSAEFPKEGPSILRIQQVVRGDSAAYFCASSRGLGYTGELFFGEGSRLTVL.

This rearrangement joins TRBV5-8 to TRBJ2-1; 11 nucleotides match TRBD2. J gave up 10 bases and V 4 bases, and 10 bases lay outside the gene matches. The CDR3 has 15 residues. Germline-derived CDR1 and CDR2 are SGHTS and YDEGEE. CDR3 protein: CASSHGLAGNAEQFF. The CDR3 DNA reads as TGTGCCAGCAGCCACGGACTAGCGGGTAACGCGGAGCAGTTCTTC.

The chain links TRBV7-6 to TRBJ1-5, with D perhaps TRBD1 (5 bases). Germline CDR1 and CDR2: SGHVS and FNYEAQ. The CDR3 is made up of 14 amino acids. The V end lost 1 base, the J end lost 7 bases, and 11 bases lay between the germline ends. The CDR3 here is CASSLGGASQPQHF. DNA of the CDR3: TGTGCCAGCAGCTTAGGAGGGGCCTCCCAGCCCCAGCATTTT.

The CDR3: CASSGTGGTGTDTQYF. In nucleotides, the CDR3 is TGTGCCAGCAGCGGTACAGGGGGCACGGGCACAGATACGCAGTATTTT. The J gene is TRBJ2-3, the V gene TRBV7-9, with 9 bases that match TRBD1. CDR3 length equals 16 residues. Per the germline V gene, CDR1 is SEHNR and CDR2 is FQNEAQ (reference sequence). The junction had 7 bases not matched to a gene; V was cut back by 5 bases and J by 1 base. The full variable domain, its missing parts supplied by reference TRBV7-9 and TRBJ2-3, is DTGVSQNPRHKITKRGQNVTFRCDPISEHNRLYWYRQTLGQGPEFLTYFQNEAQLEKSRLLSDRFSAERPKGSFSTLEIQRTEQGDSAMYLCASSGTGGTGTDTQYFGPGTRLTVL.

This clone has only one observation. V gene TRBV7-9 combines with J gene TRBJ2-7; TRBD2 matches at 12 bases. Germline values: CDR1 SEHNR, CDR2 FQNEAQ (reference sequence). The V and J ends lost 1 base and 4 bases, in that order; junction bases with no gene match: 8. The CDR3 covers 17 residues. CDR3 sequence reads: CASSLDVSTSGSYEQYF. The CDR3 region has the DNA TGTGCCAGCAGCTTAGATGTGTCGACTAGCGGGAGTTACGAGCAGTACTTC.

CDR3 sequence reads: CASSQVRGYNEQFF. CDR3 coding DNA: TGTGCCAGCAGCCAAGTTCGCGGATACAATGAGCAGTTCTTC. The V and J genes are TRBV14 and TRBJ2-1; the D is unclear. Trimming left V 1 base short and J 4 bases short, with 8 bases between. Germline CDR1 and CDR2: SGHDN and FVKESK. The CDR3 has 14 amino acids.

The V call is TRBV7-9, the J call TRBJ2-1, with no clear D. From germline, CDR1 is SEHNR and CDR2 FQNEAQ (reference sequence). The CDR3 contains 15 residues. Deletions cut 0 bases from V and 6 bases from J, with 12 bases between. The CDR3, as DNA: TGTGCCAGCAGCTTAGCAAGTTTAGTTCTCAATGAGCAGTTCTTC. Amino acid sequence: CASSLASLVLNEQFF. Combining the CDR3 with reference TRBV7-9 and TRBJ2-1 gives the whole variable domain DTGVSQNPRHKITKRGQNVTFRCDPISEHNRLYWYRQTLGQGPEFLTYFQNEAQLEKSRLLSDRFSAERPKGSFSTLEIQRTEQGDSAMYLCASSLASLVLNEQFFGPGTRLTVL.